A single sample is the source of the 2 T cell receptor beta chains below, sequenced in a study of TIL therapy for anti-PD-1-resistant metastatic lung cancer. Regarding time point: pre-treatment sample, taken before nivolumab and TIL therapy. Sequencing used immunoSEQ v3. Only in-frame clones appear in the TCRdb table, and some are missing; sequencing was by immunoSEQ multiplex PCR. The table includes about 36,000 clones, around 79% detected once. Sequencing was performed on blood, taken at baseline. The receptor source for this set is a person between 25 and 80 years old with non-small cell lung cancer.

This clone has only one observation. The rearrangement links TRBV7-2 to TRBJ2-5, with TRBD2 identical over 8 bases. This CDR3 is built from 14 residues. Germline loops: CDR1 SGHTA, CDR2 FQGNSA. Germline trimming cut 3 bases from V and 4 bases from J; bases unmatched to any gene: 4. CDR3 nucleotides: TGTGCCAGCAGCTTCGGGGGGGCCATAGAGACCCAGTACTTC. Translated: CASSFGGAIETQYF.

The CDR3 DNA reads TGTGCCAGCAGCTCCCAGGTGAACACTGAAGCTTTCTTT. Residues: CASSSQVNTEAFF. V usage is TRBV7-3 and J usage is TRBJ1-1; D is ambiguous. The V and J ends lost 4 bases and 0 bases respectively, with 6 bases between them. Per the germline V gene, CDR1 is SGHTA and CDR2 is FQGTGA. This CDR3 region has 13 residues.